A single sample is the source of the 32 T cell receptor beta chains below, sequenced in a study of control samples from healthy donors and cancer patients. TCRdb keeps only in-frame clones here, not all; method: immunoSEQ multiplex PCR. The sample carries about 120,000 clones, around nine tenths recorded once. Sequencing was performed on blood. These TCRs come from a woman in her seventies in good health.

The V and J genes are TRBV12-5 and TRBJ2-3; a possible D gene is TRBD1 (6 bases). This CDR3 contains 15 residues. V was pared by 5 bases and J by 0 bases, with 12 bases between. Germline V CDR1 and CDR2: LGHNT, FRNRAP. The DNA for the CDR3 is TGTGCTAGTGGTGGACCGGGACATAGCACAGATACGCAGTATTTT. Its protein is CASGGPGHSTDTQYF. Supplemented by reference TRBV12-5 and TRBJ2-3, the full variable domain reads DARVTQTPRHKVTEMGQEVTMRCQPILGHNTVFWYRQTMMQGLELLAYFRNRAPLDDSGMPKDRFSAEMPDATLATLKIQPSEPRDSAVYFCASGGPGHSTDTQYFGPGTRLTVL.

The chain recombines TRBV7-9 with TRBJ2-3; 9 nucleotides match TRBD2. J gave up 5 bases and V 1 base, and 1 base lay outside the gene matches. CDR1 is SEHNR and CDR2 is FQNEAQ in the germline V gene (reference sequence). The CDR3 totals 14 residues. The CDR3 DNA reads TGTGCCAGCAGCTTAGGTAGCGGGGGAGATACGCAGTATTTT. It yields the protein CASSLGSGGDTQYF.

The rearrangement uses TRBV7-3 and TRBJ2-1; 10 nucleotides line up with TRBD1. This CDR3 is 15 amino acids long. J was trimmed by 10 bases and V by 5 bases; bases with no gene match: 11. Germline V gene data show CDR1 as SGHTA and CDR2 as FQGTGA. DNA of the CDR3: TGTGCCAGCAGCCCGGACAGGGGGAGGGATGGGGAGCAGTTCTTC. It is translated as CASSPDRGRDGEQFF.

The chain is built from TRBV29-1 and TRBJ1-5; no clear D gene. CDR1 is SQVTM and CDR2 is ANQGSEA in the germline V gene. The CDR3 runs to 13 residues. Trimming removed 4 bases from V and 0 bases from J, with 7 bases in between. CDR3 protein: CSVGGSSNQPQHF. DNA of the CDR3: TGCAGCGTTGGGGGTAGTAGCAATCAGCCCCAGCATTTT.

There are a few counts of this clone. The chain uses TRBV5-1 and TRBJ2-1; no clear D gene. V was shortened by 0 bases and J by 4 bases, with 5 bases between the two germline ends. Per germline, CDR1 SGHRS and CDR2 YFSETQ. CDR3 length: 13 amino acids. The DNA for the CDR3 is TGCGCCAGCAGCTTGGACGGTTACAATGAGCAGTTCTTC. Residues: CASSLDGYNEQFF.

The V call is TRBV7-3, the J call TRBJ1-2, with 9 bases fitting TRBD1. CDR3 length: 14 amino acids. CDR1 and CDR2 from the germline V gene are SGHTA and FQGTGA. The junction had 5 bases not matched to a gene; V was cut back by 5 bases and J by 4 bases. The CDR3 spells CASSQTGGSYGYTF. The CDR3, as DNA: TGTGCCAGCAGCCAGACAGGGGGGAGCTATGGCTACACCTTC.

With respect to this clone: This same CDR3 is encoded by further DNA sequences in the sample. This sequence joins TRBV15 and TRBJ1-1; D is perhaps TRBD1 (5 bases). V lost 0 bases, J lost 2 bases, and 10 bases lay in between. The CDR3 consists of 15 residues. Germline CDR1 LNHNV, CDR2 YYDKDF (reference sequence). The CDR3 DNA sequence: TGTGCCACCAGCAGAGATCTCCAGGGCAACACTGAAGCTTTCTTT. Protein product: CATSRDLQGNTEAFF.

CDR3: CASSSGQGTEQYF. DNA for the CDR3: TGTGCCAGCAGCTCCGGACAGGGAACCGAGCAGTACTTC. This rearrangement joins TRBV11-2 to TRBJ2-7; 8 bases match TRBD1. V was pared by 4 bases and J by 6 bases, with 5 bases of the junction left unmatched. The CDR3 is made up of 13 amino acids. Per germline, CDR1 SGHAT and CDR2 FQNNGV.

This chain joins TRBV24-1 and TRBJ1-2; D not certain. This CDR3 has 14 residues. Trimming stripped 0 bases from V and 2 bases from J, with 6 bases between. The V gene's germline CDR1 is KGHDR and CDR2 SFDVKD. The CDR3 loop is CATSDLWQNYGYTF. CDR3 nucleotides: TGTGCCACCAGTGATTTGTGGCAGAACTATGGCTACACCTTC.

This sequence joins TRBV7-9 and TRBJ1-2; the match to TRBD1 covers 9 bases. The V segment lost 5 bases and the J segment 4 bases; nucleotides outside the gene matches: 8. Germline-derived CDR1 and CDR2 are SEHNR and FQNEAQ (reference sequence). The CDR3 sequence is 15 residues long. The DNA for the CDR3 is TGTGCCAGCAGCCCCGGGACAGGGAACGGCTATGGCTACACCTTC. Translating it yields CASSPGTGNGYGYTF.

V usage is TRBV7-9 and J usage is TRBJ1-1; D gene unclear. Per germline, CDR1 SEHNR and CDR2 FQNEAQ (reference sequence). The CDR3 is 13 amino acids. V lost 3 bases to trimming and J lost 0 bases, with 5 bases between them. CDR3 in DNA: TGTGCCAGCAGCTTGGAGATGAACACTGAAGCTTTCTTT. The encoded protein is CASSLEMNTEAFF.

A single count supports this clone. The chain carries TRBV2 and TRBJ2-1, with 8 bases matching TRBD2. This CDR3 contains 15 residues. V shed 8 bases, J shed 9 bases, and the junction held 15 bases outside the gene matches. Germline CDR1 reads SNHLY; CDR2 reads FYNNEI. For the CDR3, the DNA is TGTGCCAGCCCGCGGGGGGACCCCGGGTATGGTGAGCAGTTCTTC. It specifies CASPRGDPGYGEQFF.

This chain uses TRBV29-1 with TRBJ1-1; 9 nucleotides align to TRBD1. J lost 3 bases, V lost 4 bases, and 0 bases had no gene match. From germline, CDR1 is SQVTM and CDR2 ANQGSEA. The CDR3 runs to 12 residues. The CDR3 loop reads CSVGTGDTEAFF. The CDR3 DNA is TGCAGCGTTGGGACAGGGGACACTGAAGCTTTCTTT.

This sequence joins TRBV6-6 and TRBJ2-7; D is unresolved. This CDR3 is built from 13 residues. V lost 2 bases and J lost 4, with 9 bases in between. The germline gives CDR1 MNHNY, CDR2 SVGAGI (reference sequence). CDR3 coding DNA: TGTGCCAGCAGTTACGCCCAGTCATACGAGCAGTACTTC. Its protein is CASSYAQSYEQYF.

This chain links TRBV7-2 with TRBJ2-4; no definite D call. The CDR3 loop spans 16 amino acids. The V end was cut by 1 base, the J end by 0 bases, with 10 bases between. The germline V gene has CDR1 SGHTA and CDR2 FQGNSA. The CDR3 spells CASSLDAHVAKNIQYF. The CDR3 DNA is TGTGCCAGCAGCTTAGATGCGCACGTAGCCAAAAACATTCAGTACTTC.

A note on this clone: The sample carries other DNA sequences with the same CDR3. V is TRBV9 and J is TRBJ1-1, with 9 bases that match TRBD1. Germline V lookup: CDR1 SGDLS, CDR2 YYNGEE. V shed 4 bases and J 7 bases; nucleotides not matched to a gene: 11. The CDR3 length is 15 residues. The CDR3 region has the DNA TGTGCCAGCAGCTCTAGCCCCGGGACAGGGTTTGAAGCTTTCTTT. Its translation is CASSSSPGTGFEAFF.

This clone was counted between two and nine times. J is TRBJ2-3 and V is TRBV7-9; D perhaps matches TRBD2 (6 bases). V lost 5 bases and J 0 bases, leaving 18 bases between the germline ends. The length of the CDR3 is 17 residues. Germline CDR1 reads SEHNR; CDR2 reads FQNEAQ (reference sequence). CDR3 protein: CASSLYPGGASTDTQYF. The CDR3 DNA reads as TGTGCCAGCAGCCTCTACCCCGGGGGAGCTAGCACAGATACGCAGTATTTT.

CDR3 protein: CASSLSNTEAFF. The CDR3 region has the DNA TGTGCCAGCAGCCTATCAAACACTGAAGCTTTCTTT. J is TRBJ1-1 and V is TRBV7-9; the D is unclear. Trimming cost V 5 bases and J 2 bases, with 6 bases left between them. Germline V gene lookup returns CDR1 SEHNR and CDR2 FQNEAQ (reference sequence). This CDR3 contains 12 residues.

This clone was seen just once. The chain employs TRBV4-2 and TRBJ2-1; 12 nucleotides agree with TRBD2. Germline values: CDR1 LGHNA, CDR2 YNFKEQ. The J segment lost 7 bases and the V segment lost 0 bases, leaving 7 bases of the junction unmatched. CDR3 size: 17 residues. The chain's CDR3 is CASSQDISTSGGNEQFF. CDR3 coding DNA: TGTGCCAGCAGCCAAGATATTTCCACTAGCGGGGGGAATGAGCAGTTCTTC.

This sequence joins TRBV19 and TRBJ2-1, with D uncertain. The CDR3 extends over 15 amino acids. The V gene lost 5 bases and the J gene lost 4 bases, with 15 bases spanning the gap. Germline loops: CDR1 LNHDA, CDR2 SQIVND (reference sequence). CDR3 in DNA: TGTGCCAGTAGTCACACCCTCGGCGATTACAATGAGCAGTTCTTC. Protein product: CASSHTLGDYNEQFF.

The rearrangement uses TRBV19 and TRBJ1-4; D is uncertain. CDR1 is LNHDA, CDR2 SQIVND, per germline (reference sequence). The V end was cut by 3 bases, the J end by 7 bases, with 15 bases between. The CDR3 sequence is 15 residues long. The CDR3 is CASSIQGRRGEKLFF. The CDR3 coding sequence is TGTGCCAGTAGTATCCAAGGGAGACGCGGTGAAAAACTGTTTTTT.

The V gene is TRBV6-5, the J gene TRBJ1-5; unclear D gene. Looked up from germline, CDR1 is MNHEY and CDR2 is SVGAGI. This CDR3 comprises 14 residues. Trimming took off 5 bases at V and 0 bases at J, with 8 bases between the two ends. The DNA of the CDR3 is TGTGCCAGCAGTCCCCTCACTAGCAATCAGCCCCAGCATTTT. This sequence encodes CASSPLTSNQPQHF.

This chain connects TRBV4-3 to TRBJ1-2; D call uncertain. Trimming removed 1 base from V and 4 bases from J, with 7 bases in between. Germline CDR1 is LGHNA and CDR2 is YSLEER. The CDR3 covers 13 residues. The CDR3 is CASSQGVGYGYTF. In nucleotides, the CDR3 is TGCGCCAGCAGCCAAGGGGTCGGCTATGGCTACACCTTC.

The J gene is TRBJ1-2, the V gene TRBV7-9, with unresolved D. The CDR3 consists of 12 residues. CDR1 is SEHNR and CDR2 is FQNEAQ in the germline V gene (reference sequence). Trimming took 3 bases from V and 5 from J, leaving 7 bases between them. CDR3 in DNA: TGTGCCAGCAGCTTTGATGAGTATGGCTACACCTTC. Protein sequence: CASSFDEYGYTF.

V and J are TRBV13 and TRBJ2-7; weak D call: TRBD2 (7 bases). V lost 6 bases to trimming and J lost 5 bases, with 17 bases between them. This CDR3 is 14 amino acids long. Germline CDR1 PRHDT, CDR2 FYEKMQ (reference sequence). The DNA for the CDR3 is TGTGCCAGCAGGGCCGAGGGGGGGCGAGACGAGCAGTACTTC. It codes for CASRAEGGRDEQYF.

The chain joins TRBV2 to TRBJ2-5; D is ambiguous. This CDR3 spans 13 amino acids. Germline CDR1 and CDR2: SNHLY and FYNNEI. Trimming cost V 8 bases and J 4 bases, with 14 bases left between them. CDR3 DNA: TGTGCCAGCGCAGCCCGGGCTGTAGAGACCCAGTACTTC. This gives the protein CASAARAVETQYF.

The chain uses TRBV24-1 and TRBJ1-4; 9 nucleotides agree with TRBD1. The CDR3 has 15 amino acids. Germline V gene data show CDR1 as KGHDR and CDR2 as SFDVKD. V lost 4 bases to trimming and J lost 7 bases; unmatched junction nucleotides: 6. CDR3 region: CATSDPTGGIEKLFF. The CDR3 DNA is TGTGCCACCAGTGACCCGACAGGGGGGATTGAAAAACTGTTTTTT.

The rearrangement uses TRBV2 and TRBJ2-5; D is ambiguous. Looked up from germline, CDR1 is SNHLY and CDR2 is FYNNEI. The CDR3 is made up of 12 amino acids. Trimming stripped 6 bases from V and 5 bases from J, with 10 bases between. CDR3 sequence reads: CASSPGRETQYF. In DNA form, the CDR3 reads TGTGCCAGCAGCCCCGGACGGGAGACCCAGTACTTC. The whole variable domain, filled in from reference TRBV2 and TRBJ2-5, reads EPEVTQTPSHQVTQMGQEVILRCVPISNHLYFYWYRQILGQKVEFLVSFYNNEISEKSEIFDDQFSVERPDGSNFTLKIRSTKLEDSAMYFCASSPGRETQYFGPGTRLLVL.

The chain uses TRBV11-2 and TRBJ2-2; 7 bases are a match to TRBD1. Losses at the gene ends were 5 bases for V and 2 bases for J; bases not matched to a gene: 5. From germline, CDR1 is SGHAT and CDR2 FQNNGV. The CDR3 contains 15 residues. CDR3 amino acids: CASSPDRDNTGELFF. In nucleotides, the CDR3 is TGTGCCAGCAGCCCCGACAGGGATAACACCGGGGAGCTGTTTTTT. The full variable domain, with the rest looked up from reference TRBV11-2 and TRBJ2-2, is EAGVAQSPRYKIIEKRQSVAFWCNPISGHATLYWYQQILGQGPKLLIQFQNNGVVDDSQLPKDRFSAERLKGVDSTLKIQPAKLEDSAVYLCASSPDRDNTGELFFGEGSRLTVL.

The CDR3 DNA is TGCGCCAGCAGCGAAGGATCAACGGAGACCCAGTACTTC. This codes for CASSEGSTETQYF. The gene calls are TRBV5-1 and TRBJ2-5; D unclear. The CDR3 length is 13 residues. V lost 4 bases, J lost 5 bases, and 12 bases lay in between. From germline, CDR1 is SGHRS and CDR2 YFSETQ.

V gene TRBV6-4 combines with J gene TRBJ1-6, with D unresolved. Germline V gene sequence: CDR1 MRHNA, CDR2 SNTAGT. CDR3 length: 14 residues. DNA for the CDR3: TGTGCTACCAGCATTGGAATAGGTAATTCACCCCTCCACTTT. This codes for CATSIGIGNSPLHF.

This clone was seen a handful of times. J is TRBJ2-2 and V is TRBV2; D unclear. The CDR3 loop spans 15 amino acids. V lost 3 bases to trimming and J lost 4 bases, with 12 bases between them. CDR1 is SNHLY and CDR2 is FYNNEI in the germline V gene. CDR3 amino acids: CASSEATAGTGELFF. In nucleotides, the CDR3 is TGTGCCAGCAGTGAGGCGACGGCCGGCACCGGGGAGCTGTTTTTT.